Listed below are T cell receptor beta chains from one sample, sequenced in a study of blood T cell repertoires in COVID-19. Libraries were prepared by immunoSEQ multiplex PCR; TCRdb keeps only in-frame clonotypes and omits some of them. In the table there are about 110,000 clones, approximately 70% of which are singletons. The specimen sequenced was peripheral blood. These receptor sequences come from a woman in her thirties or forties with acute or convalescent COVID-19. The CDR3 runs from the conserved cysteine through the conserved F or W. A D gene is named only where the DNA matches it firmly. Clone size is given for some rows only: seen once, a few or many times, or a class if the clone is expanded.

>-|TRBJ1-1|TRBV5-6|TRBD1
CASSRDRGRTEAFF
TGTGCCAGCAGCAGGGACAGGGGGAGAACTGAAGCTTTCTTT
>-|TRBJ2-7|TRBV7-3|-
CASSLSPSSYEQYF
TGTGCCAGCAGCTTAAGTCCGAGCTCCTACGAGCAGTACTTC
>-|TRBJ1-5|TRBV27|TRBD1
CASSPTGKENQPQHF
TGTGCCAGCTCGCCGACAGGGAAGGAAAATCAGCCCCAGCATTTT
>-|TRBJ2-3|TRBV5-1|-
CASSLGLSADTQYF
TGCGCCAGCAGCTTGGGGTTATCGGCAGATACGCAGTATTTT
>-|TRBJ2-5|TRBV28|TRBD2
CASSMTGPGGMETQYF
TGTGCCAGCAGCATGACGGGACCCGGGGGGATGGAGACCCAGTACTTC
>once|TRBJ1-6|TRBV5-1|-
CASSISGSDNSPLHF
TGCGCCAGCAGCATTTCAGGGTCCGATAATTCACCCCTCCACTTT
>-|TRBJ2-2|TRBV7-6|TRBD2
CASSWSGGAYTGELFF
TGTGCCAGCAGCTGGAGCGGGGGGGCCTACACCGGGGAGCTGTTTTTT
>-|TRBJ2-5|TRBV4-2|-
CASSQGGAYSETQYF
TGTGCCAGCAGCCAGGGGGGGGCCTATTCAGAGACCCAGTACTTC
>-|TRBJ2-4|TRBV7-4|-
CASSLKDTANLAKNIQYF
TGTGCCAGCAGTCTTAAGGATACAGCCAATCTAGCCAAAAACATTCAGTACTTC
>-|TRBJ2-1|TRBV11-2|TRBD1
CASSVRDSHEQFF
TGTGCCAGCAGCGTCCGGGACAGTCATGAGCAGTTCTTC
>medium-sized|TRBJ2-7|TRBV30|TRBD1
CAWSVGTGYEQYF
TGTGCCTGGAGTGTTGGGACAGGCTACGAGCAGTACTTC
>once|TRBJ1-3|TRBV5-1|-
CASSLEFSQGNTIYF
TGCGCCAGCAGCTTGGAGTTCTCCCAGGGGAACACCATATATTTT
>-|TRBJ1-2|TRBV28|-
CASSSGGGYGYTF
TGTGCCAGCAGTTCGGGAGGAGGGTATGGCTACACCTTC
>many|TRBJ2-2|TRBV10-3|TRBD1
CAISPRTGDPGELFF
TGTGCCATCAGTCCTCGGACAGGGGATCCCGGGGAGCTGTTTTTT
>-|TRBJ2-2|TRBV11-2|TRBD2
CASSLVPAGANTGELFF
TGTGCCAGCAGCTTAGTCCCAGCGGGGGCGAACACCGGGGAGCTGTTTTTT
>-|TRBJ2-5|TRBV7-9|TRBD1
CASSLGTGDQETQYF
TGTGCCAGCAGCTTAGGGACAGGGGATCAAGAGACCCAGTACTTC
>-|TRBJ2-1|TRBV19|TRBD2
CASSMPTSGGSSYNEQFF
TGTGCCAGTAGTATGCCGACTAGCGGGGGGTCTTCCTACAATGAGCAGTTCTTC
>-|TRBJ1-4|TRBV25-1|-
CASSEWQGKLFF
TGTGCCAGCAGTGAATGGCAGGGGAAACTGTTTTTT
>many|TRBJ1-1|TRBV6-5|-
CASSSAGSDTEAFF
TGTGCCAGCAGTTCAGCAGGGTCGGACACTGAAGCTTTCTTT
>few|TRBJ1-1|TRBV28|-
CASRLRAISGTFF
TGTGCCAGCCGACTAAGGGCAATTAGCGGGACTTTCTTT
>-|TRBJ2-7|TRBV11-2|TRBD2
CASSFLADYEQYF
TGTGCCAGCAGCTTTCTAGCGGACTACGAGCAGTACTTC
>-|TRBJ1-6|TRBV5-1|-
CASSLGGDGYSPLHF
TGCGCCAGCAGCTTGGGCGGGGACGGATATTCACCCCTCCACTTT
>-|TRBJ2-5|TRBV5-1|-
CASSSQGWQETQYF
TGCGCCAGCAGCTCCCAGGGGTGGCAAGAGACCCAGTACTTC
>-|TRBJ1-6|TRBV28|-
CASSLPGVQSSPLHF
TGTGCCAGCAGTTTACCCGGGGTTCAGAGTTCACCCCTCCACTTT
>-|TRBJ2-6|TRBV2|TRBD1
CASSSTGVGANVLTF
TGTGCCAGCAGTAGTACAGGGGTCGGGGCCAACGTCCTGACTTTC
>many|TRBJ1-3|TRBV7-9|-
CASSLGGGDTIYF
TGTGCCAGCAGCTTAGGAGGAGGGGACACCATATATTTT
>-|TRBJ1-2|TRBV5-1|-
CASSSEDSYGYTF
TGCGCCAGCAGCTCTGAGGATAGCTATGGCTACACCTTC
>-|TRBJ2-1|TRBV27|TRBD1
CASSLSGQSYNEQFF
TGTGCCAGCAGTTTATCGGGACAGAGCTACAATGAGCAGTTCTTC
>-|TRBJ1-6|TRBV30|TRBD1
CAWARQGETPLHF
TGTGCCTGGGCCCGACAGGGAGAAACACCCCTCCACTTT
>-|TRBJ1-4|TRBV5-1|-
CASSTSGWLNEKLFF
TGCGCCAGCAGCACCTCAGGGTGGCTTAATGAAAAACTGTTTTTT
>-|TRBJ1-1|TRBV5-4|-
CASSADINTEAFF
TGTGCCAGCAGCGCGGACATTAACACTGAAGCTTTCTTT
>-|TRBJ1-2|TRBV28|-
CASSSDSLYGYTF
TGTGCCAGCAGTTCCGACAGTCTCTATGGCTACACCTTC
>many|TRBJ2-1|TRBV3-1/TRBV3-2|TRBD2
CASSQTSGGAYNEQFF
TGTGCCAGCAGCCAAACTAGCGGGGGGGCCTACAATGAGCAGTTCTTC
>-|TRBJ2-3|TRBV7-9|-
CASSPRSTSTDTQYF
TGTGCCAGCAGCCCCCGGAGTACTAGCACAGATACGCAGTATTTT
>-|TRBJ2-2|TRBV3-1/TRBV3-2|TRBD2
CASSPGTSGGHTGELFF
TGTGCCAGCAGCCCCGGGACTAGCGGGGGTCACACCGGGGAGCTGTTTTTT
>-|TRBJ1-1|TRBV19|-
CASKTQGNTEAFF
TGTGCCAGTAAAACACAGGGGAACACTGAAGCTTTCTTT
>-|TRBJ2-1|TRBV3-1/TRBV3-2|-
CASSQDPGTQSYNEQFF
TGTGCCAGCAGCCAAGATCCAGGGACACAAAGCTACAATGAGCAGTTCTTC
>-|TRBJ2-5|TRBV29-1|TRBD1
CSVGGQGESQYF
TGCAGCGTTGGCGGACAGGGCGAGTCCCAGTACTTC
>-|TRBJ1-2|TRBV28|-
CASSFQGQDYGYTF
TGTGCCAGCAGTTTTCAGGGCCAGGACTATGGCTACACCTTC
>once|TRBJ2-7|TRBV6-2/TRBV6-3|-
CASSYPKAGPPYEQYF
TGTGCCAGCAGTTACCCGAAAGCGGGTCCGCCCTACGAGCAGTACTTC
>-|TRBJ1-6|TRBV24-1|-
CATRNRERRYNSPLHF
TGTGCCACCAGAAACAGGGAGAGGAGGTATAATTCACCCCTCCACTTT
>once|TRBJ1-2|TRBV5-1|TRBD1
CASSPTGAHGYTF
TGCGCCAGCTCTCCTACAGGGGCGCATGGCTACACCTTC